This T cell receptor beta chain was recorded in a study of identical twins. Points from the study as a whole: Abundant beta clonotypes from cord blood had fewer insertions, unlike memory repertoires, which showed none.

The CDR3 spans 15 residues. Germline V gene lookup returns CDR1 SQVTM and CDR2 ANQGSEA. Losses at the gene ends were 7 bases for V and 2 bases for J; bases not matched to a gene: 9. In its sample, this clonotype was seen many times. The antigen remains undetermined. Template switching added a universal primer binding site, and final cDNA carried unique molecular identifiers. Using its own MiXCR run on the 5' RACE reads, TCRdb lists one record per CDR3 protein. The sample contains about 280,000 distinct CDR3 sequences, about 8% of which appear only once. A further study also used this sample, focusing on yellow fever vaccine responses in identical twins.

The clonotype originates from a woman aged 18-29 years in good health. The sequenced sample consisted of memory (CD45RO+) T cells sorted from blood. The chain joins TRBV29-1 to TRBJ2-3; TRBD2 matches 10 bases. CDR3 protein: CSAILGLADTDTQYF. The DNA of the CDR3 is TGCAGCGCGATACTTGGACTAGCGGACACAGATACGCAGTATTTT.